What follows is one TCR beta chain and its context. Its antigen is not identified. UMIs that had a 6-nucleotide sample barcode were put in using template switching. Both TCRalpha and TCRbeta cDNA were subjected to two nested PCRs lasting around 15 and 9 cycles. One entry per CDR3 protein, without DNA, is what TCRdb gives after re-calling the 5' RACE reads. The table lists some 83,000 distinct CDR3 sequences, with 6.5% to 9% in the top ten. Researchers isolated total RNA from whole blood without sorting T cells. This entry comes from a study of monozygotic twins with inflammatory bowel disease. Study-wide results and caveats: With inverse Simpson as the measure, TCRbeta diversity was lower in IBD patients than in healthy co-twins.

Sequenced input: blood. The clonotype was recovered from a human donor with ulcerative colitis or Crohn's disease, or a healthy co-twin of an affected twin (not recorded which).

The CDR3 spells CASSGQYGEQFF. The rearrangement links TRBV2 to TRBJ2-1. CDR1 SNHLY and CDR2 FYNNEI come from the germline V gene. CDR3 length equals 12 residues.